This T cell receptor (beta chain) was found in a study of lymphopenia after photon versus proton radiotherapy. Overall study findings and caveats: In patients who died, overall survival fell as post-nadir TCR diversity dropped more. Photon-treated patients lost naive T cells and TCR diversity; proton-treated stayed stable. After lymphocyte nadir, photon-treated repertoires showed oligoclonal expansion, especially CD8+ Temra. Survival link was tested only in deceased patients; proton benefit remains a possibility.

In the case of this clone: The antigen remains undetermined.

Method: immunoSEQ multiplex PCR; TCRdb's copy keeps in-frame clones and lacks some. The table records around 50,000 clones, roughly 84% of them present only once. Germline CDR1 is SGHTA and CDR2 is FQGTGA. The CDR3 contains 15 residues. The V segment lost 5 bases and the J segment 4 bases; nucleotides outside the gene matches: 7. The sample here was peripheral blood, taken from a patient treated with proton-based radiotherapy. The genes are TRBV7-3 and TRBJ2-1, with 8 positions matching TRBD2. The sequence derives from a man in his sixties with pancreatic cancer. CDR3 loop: CASSPAGVTYNEQFF. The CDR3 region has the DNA TGTGCCAGCAGCCCAGCGGGAGTGACTTACAATGAGCAGTTCTTC.